This entry features one T cell receptor (beta chain) sequence. As yet, its antigen is unknown. Although they were nominally healthy when sampled, donors likely had unrecorded immune exposures. This CDR3 has 15 residues. Germline CDR1 is SGHTA and CDR2 is FQGNSA. After removal of 5 bases from V and 2 bases from J, the junction contained 6 bases not matched to a gene. The sample originates from a study of cytomegalovirus exposure and HLA in healthy donors. Broader study findings: Earlier analysis looked at TCR beta V segments, and most were productive about 90% or about 30% of the time. Analysis performed later found about 17,000 TCR beta sequences associated with HLA alleles at 0.05 false discovery rate.

Vbeta (60) and Jbeta (13) primers were used in the PCR. The data were produced by immunoSEQ multiplex PCR, yet TCRdb's version contains in-frame clones alone and is incomplete. The repertoire includes 150,000 to 250,000 clones, roughly 79% of them detected once, and 1.5% to 2% sits in the top ten. The J gene is TRBJ1-5, the V gene TRBV7-2, with TRBD1 matching over 7 bases. The TCR sequence derives from a man aged 30 to 39 in good health and CMV-seronegative. The sequenced sample was PBMCs. The CDR3, as DNA: TGTGCCAGCAGCACCCACAGGGGCGGCAATCAGCCCCAGCATTTT. This codes for CASSTHRGGNQPQHF.